This TCR beta chain came from a study of cytomegalovirus exposure and HLA in healthy donors. The study's findings and limits: Later work associated 16,951 TCR beta sequences with HLA alleles at 0.05 false discovery rate. Specific recognition of CMV antigens was confirmed in vitro for three chains (all CMV-associated).

The CDR3 runs 14 residues. Germline loops: CDR1 SSHAT, CDR2 FNYEAQ (reference sequence). The study ran its PCR with 60 Vbeta and 13 Jbeta primers. In the source study's methods: A later analysis counted approximately 80 million unique TCR beta chains, around 10 million shared. Profiling relied on immunoSEQ multiplex PCR, and the TCRdb table lists in-frame clones only, not all of them. V and J calls and clone size are given by that table; D and trimming were obtained from the DNA. The table records hundreds of thousands of clones, about 70% of them present only once. Comments on this clone: What it recognizes is unknown. Sequence at one end of the junction differs from germline and may be a read error.

Sequencing was carried out using PBMCs. This clonotype was sampled from a woman aged 25 to 39 in good health and CMV-seronegative. V is TRBV7-7 and J is TRBJ2-5, with 7 bases identical to TRBD2. CDR3 sequence reads: CASSSGGSQETQYF. The CDR3 DNA follows: TGTGCTAGCAGTTCCGGGGGGTCCCAAGAGACCCAGTACTTC.